The rows below give T cell receptor beta chains drawn from one sample of a study of cytomegalovirus exposure and HLA in healthy donors. The data were produced by immunoSEQ multiplex PCR, yet TCRdb's version contains in-frame clones alone and is incomplete. This table has under 100,000 clones, around 80% appearing once. What was sequenced was PBMCs. The receptors were gathered from a man aged 30 to 45 in good health and CMV-seronegative. Each CDR3 is given with its conserved first and last residue. Expanded clones get a size class; other rows say once, few or many, or leave the size out.

>TRBV28|NA|TRBJ2-1
CASSLEGLAGGRGYNEQFF
>TRBV7-9|NA|TRBJ2-6
CASPRTVDRPYVLTF
>TRBV5-6|NA|TRBJ2-5
CASSFSNGQETQYF
>TRBV30|NA|TRBJ1-4
CAWSPQSTGLKLFF
>TRBV5-1|once|TRBJ2-3
CASSLEGGYTQYF
>TRBV18|NA|TRBJ2-1
CASSPRDRQYNEQFF
>TRBV2|NA|TRBJ1-2
CASIWTGLRYGYTF
>TRBV19|NA|TRBJ1-5
CASKTRPQVDQPQHF
>TRBV13|NA|TRBJ1-1
CASSRQGAEAFF
>TRBV5-1|NA|TRBJ2-3
CASSLEPGFGTDTQYF
>TRBV5-5|few|TRBJ1-5
CASSLGHSNQPQHF
>TRBV18|NA|TRBJ1-1
CASSQRTGMNTEAFF
>TRBV25-1|NA|TRBJ2-6
CASSESLASGANVLTF
>TRBV10-2|once|TRBJ2-7
CASSEGLVSAEQYF
>TRBV5-5|NA|TRBJ1-1
CASSFGDRPEAFF
>TRBV9|NA|TRBJ2-1
CASRAAGGSSYNEQFF
>TRBV20-1|NA|TRBJ2-7
CSARTGSEQYF
>TRBV7-7|few|TRBJ2-1
CASTPGGSGRDGSGFDEQFF
>TRBV19|NA|TRBJ2-5
CASSRTGYWETQYF
>TRBV27|NA|TRBJ1-1
CASRSPRQGILEIPETFF
>TRBV6-4|NA|TRBJ2-1
CASSDWGTSGAYGEQFF
>TRBV7-2|NA|TRBJ1-1
CASSAGGAVNTEAFF
>TRBV28|NA|TRBJ2-3
CASSLSGDTQYF
>TRBV9|NA|TRBJ2-7
CASSVELLSEQYF
>TRBV28|NA|TRBJ2-7
CASSFPTGNYEQYF
>TRBV15|once|TRBJ1-3
CATSRDRGHLGNTIYF
>TRBV6-1|NA|TRBJ2-7
CASSEARVNGGVTRYEQYF
>TRBV28|NA|TRBJ2-7
CAIEDRTSSYEQYF
>TRBV11-3|NA|TRBJ1-1
CASSLAEATEAFF
>TRBV15|NA|TRBJ2-2
CATSRDRVAGELFF
>TRBV30|NA|TRBJ2-5
CAWSPTGTGDLQGTQYF
>TRBV14|NA|TRBJ2-3
CASSYRTGRTDTQYF
>TRBV29-1|NA|TRBJ1-2
CSVGQGPNYGYTF
>TRBV7-9|once|TRBJ2-7
CASSLARTSLLEQYF
>TRBV2|NA|TRBJ2-1
CASRGESSYNEQFF
>TRBV27|once|TRBJ1-5
CASSLRAQEYQPQHF
>TRBV27|NA|TRBJ2-3
CASSYGTGTTRGTDTQYF
>TRBV7-6|once|TRBJ2-3
CASSSLPSTDTQYF
>TRBV4-3|NA|TRBJ2-1
CASSQRRSDEQFF
>TRBV2|NA|TRBJ2-5
CASSETRSRETQYF
>TRBV2|once|TRBJ2-7
CASRGGFSGSSYEQYF
>TRBV6-5|NA|TRBJ1-5
CASSPDRGANQPQHF
>TRBV19|NA|TRBJ1-1
CASRAGGEAFF
>TRBV15|NA|TRBJ2-7
CATSRDRAGAYFEQYF
>TRBV19|NA|TRBJ2-1
CASSTLPPSEQFF
>TRBV6-1|NA|TRBJ2-5
CASSRDRDETQYF
>TRBV9|NA|TRBJ2-3
CASSGNSGATDTQYF